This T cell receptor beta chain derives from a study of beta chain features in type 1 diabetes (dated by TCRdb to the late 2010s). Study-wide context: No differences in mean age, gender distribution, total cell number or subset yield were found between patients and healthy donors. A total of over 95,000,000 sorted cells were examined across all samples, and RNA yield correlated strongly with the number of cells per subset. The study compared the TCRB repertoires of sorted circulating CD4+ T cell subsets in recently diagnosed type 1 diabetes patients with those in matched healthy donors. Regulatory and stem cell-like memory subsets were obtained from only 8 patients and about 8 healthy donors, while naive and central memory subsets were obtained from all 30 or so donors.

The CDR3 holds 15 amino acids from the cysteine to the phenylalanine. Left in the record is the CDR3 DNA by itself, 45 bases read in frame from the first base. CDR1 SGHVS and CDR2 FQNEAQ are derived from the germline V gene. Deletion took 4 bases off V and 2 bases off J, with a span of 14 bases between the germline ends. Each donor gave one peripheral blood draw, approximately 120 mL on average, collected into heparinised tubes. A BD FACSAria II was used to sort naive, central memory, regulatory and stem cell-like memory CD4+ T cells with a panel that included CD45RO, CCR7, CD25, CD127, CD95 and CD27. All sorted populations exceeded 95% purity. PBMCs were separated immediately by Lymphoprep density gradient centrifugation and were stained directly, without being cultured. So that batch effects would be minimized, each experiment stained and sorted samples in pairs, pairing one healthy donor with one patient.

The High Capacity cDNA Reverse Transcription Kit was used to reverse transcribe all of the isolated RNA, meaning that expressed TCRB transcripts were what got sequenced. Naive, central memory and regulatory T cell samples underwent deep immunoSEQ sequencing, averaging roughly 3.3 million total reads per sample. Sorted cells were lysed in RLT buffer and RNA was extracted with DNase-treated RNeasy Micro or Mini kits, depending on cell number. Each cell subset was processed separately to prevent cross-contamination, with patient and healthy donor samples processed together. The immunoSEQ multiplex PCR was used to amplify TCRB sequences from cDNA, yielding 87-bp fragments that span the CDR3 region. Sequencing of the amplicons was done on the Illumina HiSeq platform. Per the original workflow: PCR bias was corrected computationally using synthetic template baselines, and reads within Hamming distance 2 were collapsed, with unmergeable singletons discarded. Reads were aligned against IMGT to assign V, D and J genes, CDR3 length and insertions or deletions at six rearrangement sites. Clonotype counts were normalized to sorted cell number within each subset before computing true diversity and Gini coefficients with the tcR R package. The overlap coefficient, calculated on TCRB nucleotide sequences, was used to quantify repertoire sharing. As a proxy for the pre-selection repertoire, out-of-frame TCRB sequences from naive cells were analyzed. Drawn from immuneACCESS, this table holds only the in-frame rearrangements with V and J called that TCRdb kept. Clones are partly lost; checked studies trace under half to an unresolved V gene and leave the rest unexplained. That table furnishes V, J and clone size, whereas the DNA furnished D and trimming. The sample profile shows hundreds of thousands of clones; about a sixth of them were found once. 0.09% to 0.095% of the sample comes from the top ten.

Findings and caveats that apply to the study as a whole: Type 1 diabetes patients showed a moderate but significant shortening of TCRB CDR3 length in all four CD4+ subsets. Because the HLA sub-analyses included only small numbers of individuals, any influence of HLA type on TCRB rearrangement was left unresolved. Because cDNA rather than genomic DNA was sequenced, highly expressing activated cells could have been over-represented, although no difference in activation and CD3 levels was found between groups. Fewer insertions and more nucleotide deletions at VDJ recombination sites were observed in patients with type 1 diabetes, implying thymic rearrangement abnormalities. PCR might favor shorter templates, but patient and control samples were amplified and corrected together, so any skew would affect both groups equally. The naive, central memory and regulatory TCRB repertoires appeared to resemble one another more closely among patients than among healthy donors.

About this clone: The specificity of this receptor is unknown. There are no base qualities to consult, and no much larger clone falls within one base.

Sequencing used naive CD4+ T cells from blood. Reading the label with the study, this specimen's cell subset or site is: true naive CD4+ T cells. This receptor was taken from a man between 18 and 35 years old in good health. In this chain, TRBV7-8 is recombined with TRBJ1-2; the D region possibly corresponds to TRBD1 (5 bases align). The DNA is TGTGCCAGCAGCTACCAGGGATCAGGGAACTATGGCTACACCTTC. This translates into CASSYQGSGNYGYTF.